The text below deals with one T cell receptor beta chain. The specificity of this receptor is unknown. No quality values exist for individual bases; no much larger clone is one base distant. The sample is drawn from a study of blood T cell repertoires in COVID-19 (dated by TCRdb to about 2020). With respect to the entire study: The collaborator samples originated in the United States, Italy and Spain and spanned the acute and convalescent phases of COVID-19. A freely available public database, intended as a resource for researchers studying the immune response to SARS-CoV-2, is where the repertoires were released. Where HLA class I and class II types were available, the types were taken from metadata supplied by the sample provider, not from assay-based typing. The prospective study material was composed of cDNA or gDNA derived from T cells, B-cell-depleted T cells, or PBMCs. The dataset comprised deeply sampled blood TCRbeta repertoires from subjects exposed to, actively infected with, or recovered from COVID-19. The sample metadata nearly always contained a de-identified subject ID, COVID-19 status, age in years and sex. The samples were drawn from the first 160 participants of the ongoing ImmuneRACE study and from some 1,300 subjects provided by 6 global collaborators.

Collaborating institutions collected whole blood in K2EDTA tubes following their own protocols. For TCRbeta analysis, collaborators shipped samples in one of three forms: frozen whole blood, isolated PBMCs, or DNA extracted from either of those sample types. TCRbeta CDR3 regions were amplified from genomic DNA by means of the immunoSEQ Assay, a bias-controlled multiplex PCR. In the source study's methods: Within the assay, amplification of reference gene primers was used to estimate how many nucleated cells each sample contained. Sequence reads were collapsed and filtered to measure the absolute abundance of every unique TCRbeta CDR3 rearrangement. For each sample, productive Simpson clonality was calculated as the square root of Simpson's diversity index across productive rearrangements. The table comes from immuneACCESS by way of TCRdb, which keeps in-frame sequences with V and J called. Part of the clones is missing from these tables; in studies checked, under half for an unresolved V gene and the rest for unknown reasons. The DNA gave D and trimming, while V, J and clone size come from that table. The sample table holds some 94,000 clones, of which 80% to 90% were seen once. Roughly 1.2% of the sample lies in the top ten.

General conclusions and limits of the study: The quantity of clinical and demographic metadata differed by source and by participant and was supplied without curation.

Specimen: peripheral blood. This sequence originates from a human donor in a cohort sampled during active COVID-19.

The CDR3 region reads CASSPNLSGSYEQYF. In nucleotides, the sequence is TGCGCCAGCAGCCCGAACTTAAGTGGCTCCTACGAGCAGTACTTC. The receptor chain draws on TRBV5-1 and TRBJ2-7, with no D gene named confidently. The germline V gene yields SGHRS for CDR1 and YFSETQ for CDR2. The junction carries 14 bases between V and J, which are trimmed by 4 bases and 0 bases respectively. The CDR3 holds 15 amino acids from the cysteine to the phenylalanine. The only DNA kept is the CDR3, 45 bases in frame from the first base.